The 21 T cell receptor beta chains reported below all come from one sample, sequenced in a study of blood T cell repertoires in COVID-19. Some clones are missing from TCRdb's copy, which holds only in-frame ones; the method was immunoSEQ multiplex PCR. The profile shows more than 300,000 clones, approximately 90% of them singletons. Sequencing was done on a sample of peripheral blood. The receptors were sampled from a woman younger than 35 who had recovered from COVID-19.

The V call is TRBV5-4, the J call TRBJ1-2; D is perhaps TRBD1 (6 bases). There are 15 residues in the CDR3. CDR1 is SGHNT, CDR2 YYREEE, per germline (reference sequence). Trimming pared 0 bases from V and 4 bases from J, leaving 13 bases between. The CDR3 region is CASSLGFQGSYGYTF. The CDR3 DNA reads as TGTGCCAGCAGCTTGGGGTTTCAGGGGAGCTATGGCTACACCTTC.

This chain links TRBV4-3 with TRBJ2-7, with TRBD2 as a possible D gene (7 bases). Trimming took off 1 base at V and 5 bases at J, with 12 bases between the two ends. Germline loops: CDR1 LGHNA, CDR2 YSLEER. The CDR3 spans 14 residues. The CDR3 nucleotides are TGCGCCAGCAGCCAAGTCGGGGGGCATAACGAGCAGTACGTC. It translates to CASSQVGGHNEQYV.

This clone appeared a few times. This chain joins TRBV7-2 and TRBJ2-2, with 9 bases that match TRBD1. Germline CDR1 is SGHTA and CDR2 is FQGNSA. This CDR3 is built from 15 residues. V lost 5 bases and J lost 5; bases outside the gene matches: 6. The chain's CDR3 is CASSRDRGYTGELFF. As DNA, the CDR3 is TGTGCCAGCAGCCGTGACAGGGGGTATACCGGGGAGCTGTTTTTT.

The chain links TRBV2 to TRBJ1-1; D is ambiguous. Per germline, CDR1 SNHLY and CDR2 FYNNEI. Trimming took off 7 bases at V and 1 base at J, with 13 bases between the two ends. This CDR3 comprises 14 residues. The CDR3 is CASNQAFSNTEAFF. CDR3 nucleotide sequence: TGTGCCAGCAACCAGGCATTCTCGAACACTGAAGCTTTCTTT.

V and J are TRBV11-3 and TRBJ2-3; D not resolved. Germline CDR1 reads SGHNT; CDR2 reads YENEEA. The CDR3 loop spans 14 amino acids. The V end lost 11 bases, the J end lost 2 bases, and 17 bases lay between the germline ends. CDR3 sequence: CAPPCANNTDTQYF. The DNA of the CDR3 is TGTGCCCCTCCGTGCGCTAATAACACAGATACGCAGTATTTT.

This clone has more than one count but fewer than ten. The chain links TRBV4-1 to TRBJ2-1; D may be TRBD2 (6 bases). Germline V gene data show CDR1 as MGHRA and CDR2 as YSYEKL. CDR3 size: 14 residues. Trimming cost V 4 bases and J 4 bases, with 11 bases left between them. CDR3 region: CASSPPGLYNEQFF. The CDR3, as DNA: TGCGCCAGCAGCCCCCCGGGACTGTACAATGAGCAGTTCTTC.

The V and J genes are TRBV9 and TRBJ1-1; no reliable D call. The V end was cut by 0 bases, the J end by 3 bases, with 9 bases between. This CDR3 contains 14 residues. Germline V CDR1 and CDR2: SGDLS, YYNGEE. This chain's CDR3 is CASSVEPGYTEAFF. The CDR3 nucleotides read TGTGCCAGCAGCGTAGAACCGGGGTACACTGAAGCTTTCTTT.

V usage is TRBV9 and J usage is TRBJ1-6; D ambiguous. The V gene's germline CDR1 is SGDLS and CDR2 YYNGEE. Trimming took 0 bases from V and 6 from J, leaving 10 bases between them. The length of the CDR3 is 15 residues. CDR3 in DNA: TGTGCCAGCAGCGTAGCTGTGGGGAGTAATTCACCCCTCCACTTT. Translation: CASSVAVGSNSPLHF.

The J gene is TRBJ2-1, the V gene TRBV9; a possible D gene is TRBD2 (5 bases). Trimming removed 3 bases at V and 1 base at J, with 11 bases between. The CDR3 length is 15 residues. CDR1 is SGDLS, CDR2 YYNGEE, per germline. In DNA, the CDR3 is TGTGCCAGCAGCGCATTTAGCGCATCCTACAATGAGCAGTTCTTC. Its protein is CASSAFSASYNEQFF.

V and J are TRBV2 and TRBJ1-5; 10 bases fit TRBD1. CDR3 length: 15 amino acids. Germline CDR1 is SNHLY and CDR2 is FYNNEI. J lost 6 bases, V lost 4 bases, and 6 bases had no gene match. In nucleotides, the CDR3 is TGTGCCAGCAGTGGGACAGGGGGGTTAGGTCAGCCCCAGCATTTT. Translation gives CASSGTGGLGQPQHF. Variable domain in full (rest from reference TRBV2 and TRBJ1-5): EPEVTQTPSHQVTQMGQEVILRCVPISNHLYFYWYRQILGQKVEFLVSFYNNEISEKSEIFDDQFSVERPDGSNFTLKIRSTKLEDSAMYFCASSGTGGLGQPQHFGDGTRLSIL.

This sequence joins TRBV6-5 and TRBJ1-4; 9 positions agree with TRBD1. The CDR3 is 15 residues long. V lost 5 bases to trimming and J lost 7 bases; unmatched junction nucleotides: 8. The germline V gene has CDR1 MNHEY and CDR2 SVGAGI. CDR3 sequence: CASSQTGGRSEKLFF. CDR3 DNA sequence: TGTGCCAGCAGTCAAACAGGGGGCAGAAGTGAAAAACTGTTTTTT.

CDR3 residues: CASSYLEYGNEQFF. The CDR3 DNA reads as TGTGCCAGCAGTTACCTCGAGTACGGGAATGAGCAGTTCTTC. The chain recombines TRBV6-2 or TRBV6-3 with TRBJ2-1, with D unclear. This CDR3 is built from 14 residues. The germline gives CDR1 MNHEY, CDR2 SVGEGT. V was shortened by 2 bases and J by 7 bases, with 12 bases between the two germline ends.

The V and J genes are TRBV30 and TRBJ1-1; D call uncertain. The germline V and J ends were trimmed by 0 bases and 4 bases, with 9 bases remaining between them. Germline V gene lookup returns CDR1 GTSNPN and CDR2 SVGIG (reference sequence). The CDR3 contains 13 residues. CDR3 loop: CAWSVREGTEAFF. The DNA of the CDR3 is TGTGCCTGGAGTGTACGGGAGGGCACTGAAGCTTTCTTT. The whole variable domain, remainder taken from reference TRBV30 and TRBJ1-1, is SQTIHQWPATLVQPVGSPLSLECTVEGTSNPNLYWYRQAAGRGLQLLFYSVGIGQISSEVPQNLSASRPQDRQFILSSKKLLLSDSGFYLCAWSVREGTEAFFGQGTRLTVV.

The chain uses TRBV3-1 (or the pseudogene TRBV3-2) and TRBJ1-2; D is unresolved. In germline, CDR1 is LGHDT, CDR2 YNNKEL (reference sequence). V was clipped by 1 base and J by 4 bases, with 7 bases between them. This CDR3 comprises 13 residues. The DNA of the CDR3 is TGTGCCAGCAGCCAAGTCCCAGTCTATGGCTACACCTTC. Encoded protein: CASSQVPVYGYTF.

The gene calls are TRBV13 and TRBJ2-3; 11 bases line up with TRBD2. This CDR3 is built from 16 residues. The V and J ends lost 5 bases and 5 bases, in that order; junction bases with no gene match: 9. CDR1 PRHDT and CDR2 FYEKMQ come from the germline V gene (reference sequence). This chain's CDR3 is CASSNVLAGAGDTQYF. DNA for the CDR3: TGTGCCAGCAGCAACGTACTAGCGGGAGCAGGAGATACGCAGTATTTT.

This clone showed up just a few times. The J gene is TRBJ1-2, the V gene TRBV29-1, with 9 bases identical to TRBD1. The CDR3 has 11 residues. CDR1 is SQVTM, CDR2 ANQGSEA, per germline. V lost 7 bases to trimming and J lost 9 bases; unmatched junction nucleotides: 6. The CDR3 nucleotides read TGCAGCGCCTATGGACAGGGGAGCTACACCTTC. It codes for CSAYGQGSYTF.

This clone was observed a single time. The chain combines TRBV18 with TRBJ2-1; D is unclear. V was trimmed by 3 bases and J by 7 bases, leaving 16 bases between them. The CDR3 extends over 15 amino acids. The germline V gene has CDR1 KGHSH and CDR2 LQKENI. The CDR3 DNA is TGTGCCAGCTCACCGCCTTCGCATGGGCCGAATGAGCAGTTCTTC. As protein: CASSPPSHGPNEQFF.

The gene calls are TRBV30 and TRBJ1-1; possibly TRBD1 for D (5 bases). The CDR3 is made up of 14 amino acids. Trimming pared 3 bases from V and 4 bases from J, leaving 15 bases between. The germline V gene has CDR1 GTSNPN and CDR2 SVGIG (reference sequence). The CDR3 DNA is TGTGCCTGGAGGGGGGGATTAGGGAGCACTGAAGCTTTCTTT. Protein sequence: CAWRGGLGSTEAFF.

The V call is TRBV11-3, the J call TRBJ1-4; D gene uncertain. Trimming removed 1 base from V and 2 bases from J, with 8 bases in between. Germline loops: CDR1 SGHNT, CDR2 YENEEA. The CDR3 runs 15 residues. The chain's CDR3 is CASSLAGSTNEKLFF. In DNA form, the CDR3 reads TGTGCCAGCAGCTTAGCGGGTTCGACTAATGAAAAACTGTTTTTT. The variable domain in full, with the rest retrieved from reference TRBV11-3 and TRBJ1-4, is EAGVVQSPRYKIIEKKQPVAFWCNPISGHNTLYWYLQNLGQGPELLIRYENEEAVDDSQLPKDRFSAERLKGVDSTLKIQPAELGDSAVYLCASSLAGSTNEKLFFGSGTQLSVL.

CDR3 sequence reads: CASSQDSGWGNVYGYTF. CDR3 nucleotides: TGCGCCAGCAGCCAAGATAGCGGGTGGGGGAACGTCTATGGCTACACCTTC. The rearrangement joins TRBV4-3 to TRBJ1-2, with D possibly TRBD1 on 5 matching bases. Germline V gene data show CDR1 as LGHNA and CDR2 as YSLEER. CDR3 length: 17 amino acids. Trimming stripped 0 bases from V and 4 bases from J, with 18 bases between.

The chain recombines TRBV30 with TRBJ2-6; possibly TRBD1 for D (6 bases). The CDR3 totals 17 residues. V was clipped by 3 bases and J by 0 bases, with 15 bases between them. CDR1 GTSNPN and CDR2 SVGIG come from the germline V gene (reference sequence). DNA for the CDR3: TGTGCCTGGAGCTGGGGACAACTCATCTCTGGGGCCAACGTCCTGACTTTC. Translation: CAWSWGQLISGANVLTF.